The entry that follows covers one T cell receptor (beta chain) sequence. Its antigen has not been determined. Nothing much larger sits one base from this clone, and base qualities are not available. The immunoSEQ platform was used for TCRbeta chain sequencing. Concerning the study's data processing: Pooled Treg repertoires yielded about 5.65x10^4 distinct TCRbeta sequences from patients and just over 95,000 from healthy donors. Treg TCRbeta sequences shared by two or more individuals were defined as public, and these public Treg TCRbeta sequences were subsequently searched for in Tconv repertoires. Group differences were tested with Mann-Whitney U tests and Bonferroni-Dunn correction in GraphPad Prism 7.03. Entries here come from immuneACCESS through TCRdb and include only in-frame sequences with V and J called. Some clones fail to appear in such tables; in the studies checked, an unresolved V gene covers under half of the shortfall, and the cause of the remainder is unknown. V and J calls and clone size follow that table, whereas D and trimming were derived from the DNA. For this sample the table gives about 26,000 clones, of which about 90% were detected only once. The ten largest account for about 1% of the sample.

V trim: 5 bases; J trim: 5 bases; unmatched bases: 6. The CDR3 goes from the cysteine to the phenylalanine over 15 residues. The read is trimmed to its CDR3 DNA, 45 bases read in frame from base 1. Via the germline V gene (reference sequence), CDR1 is SEHNR and CDR2 FQNEAQ. These data belong to a study of B cell selection in AIRE deficiency (dated by TCRdb to the late 2010s). With regard to the full study: A comparison of TCRbeta repertoires of sorted blood CD4+ conventional T cells and regulatory T cells was made between AIRE-deficient patients and healthy controls. The TCR-sequenced cohort comprised roughly five AIRE-deficient APECED patients and roughly five healthy control donors. Findings and caveats that apply to the study as a whole: CDR3s were shorter in shared Treg sequences, reflecting a bias toward rearrangements that have few non-templated nucleotide insertions. Of 3,000 to 4,500 shared Treg TCRbeta sequences, 30% to 40% were shared only among healthy donors and 9% to 10% only among patients, suggesting less efficient Treg selection without AIRE. Sequencing covered only TCRbeta chains, and roughly two fifths of shared healthy-donor Treg sequences were also present in healthy Tconv, possibly due to differing TCRalpha chains. In terms of TCRBV gene usage, CDR3 length and TCR diversity, Tconv and Treg cells from AIRE-deficient patients looked similar to Tconv and Treg cells from healthy donors. Roughly 31% of the Treg TCRbeta sequences shared among healthy donors were found in patient Tconv cells, which suggests that Treg-biased clones were diverted into the Tconv compartment.

For sorting, regulatory T cells were defined as CD4+CD25hiCD127low/negative cells. Control samples came from healthy donors unrelated to the patients. A FACSAria flow cytometer was used to sort the Tconv and Treg cells intended for TCRbeta sequencing. Sorted cells were collected into 5-ml round-bottom polystyrene tubes, and dry cell pellets were frozen at -80°C before sequencing. The rearrangement combines TRBV7-9 with TRBJ2-3, with 11 bases aligning to TRBD2. The material sequenced was CD4+CD25+ Tregs sorted from PBMCs. The receptor's source is a human donor in good health. The encoded CDR3 is CASSPTSGVGDTQYF. Here is the DNA: TGTGCCAGCAGCCCGACTAGCGGGGTGGGAGATACGCAGTATTTT.